One sample yielded the 15 T cell receptor beta chains listed below, sequenced in a study of blood T cell repertoires in COVID-19. Profiled with immunoSEQ multiplex PCR; TCRdb holds only in-frame clones, not every one. The sample carries some 120,000 clones, 65% to 90% recorded once. Sample: peripheral blood. Receptor source: a woman older than 75 with acute or convalescent COVID-19.

This chain joins TRBV2 and TRBJ1-1; maybe TRBD1 (6 bases). Trimming shortened V by 6 bases and J by 7 bases, and 12 bases separated the two germline ends. Germline V gene sequence: CDR1 SNHLY, CDR2 FYNNEI. The CDR3 has 12 amino acids. The DNA for the CDR3 is TGTGCCAGCAGCTCACAGGGTTTTGAAGCTTTCTTT. It translates to CASSSQGFEAFF.

The gene calls are TRBV7-2 and TRBJ2-2; possibly TRBD2 for D (6 bases). Germline V lookup: CDR1 SGHTA, CDR2 FQGNSA. There are 17 residues in the CDR3. The V gene lost 2 bases and the J gene lost 1 base, with 14 bases spanning the gap. The CDR3 bases are TGTGCCAGCAGCTTAAGGGACTCCAAACAGAACACCGGGGAGCTGTTTTTT. It codes for CASSLRDSKQNTGELFF.

V and J are TRBV19 and TRBJ1-2; weak D call: TRBD1 (6 bases). Germline lookup yields CDR1 LNHDA and CDR2 SQIVND (reference sequence). The germline V and J ends were trimmed by 6 bases and 4 bases, with 21 bases remaining between them. The CDR3 extends over 16 amino acids. CDR3 nucleotide sequence: TGTGCCAGTAGCGGCCCGCCGGACAGAAGAGCCTATGGCTACACCTTC. Its protein product is CASSGPPDRRAYGYTF.

The V call is TRBV24-1, the J call TRBJ2-2, with 10 bases identical to TRBD1. The CDR3 sequence is 16 residues long. The V segment lost 2 bases and the J segment 6 bases; nucleotides outside the gene matches: 5. Germline V lookup: CDR1 KGHDR, CDR2 SFDVKD. The CDR3 DNA is TGTGCCACCAGTGATTCCGGACAGGGGGGCGCCGGGGAGCTGTTTTTT. Its translation is CATSDSGQGGAGELFF.

The CDR3 coding sequence is TGTGCCAGCAGTTTACAGGTGGTAGATACGCAGTATTTT. Translation gives CASSLQVVDTQYF. The chain has TRBV12-3 or TRBV12-4 and TRBJ2-3, with D unresolved. The germline V and J ends were trimmed by 2 bases and 5 bases, with 8 bases remaining between them. The CDR3 loop spans 13 amino acids.

V usage is TRBV2 and J usage is TRBJ2-1, with D possibly matching TRBD2 (7 bases). The CDR3 covers 11 residues. Germline V CDR1 and CDR2: SNHLY, FYNNEI. Trimming removed 8 bases from V and 7 bases from J, with 9 bases in between. The CDR3 protein is CASGGANEQFF. In nucleotides, the CDR3 is TGTGCCAGCGGGGGGGCTAATGAGCAGTTCTTC.

This chain connects TRBV3-1 (or the pseudogene TRBV3-2) to TRBJ1-4; possible D gene TRBD1, 5 bases. The length of the CDR3 is 14 residues. The germline V gene has CDR1 LGHDT and CDR2 YNNKEL (reference sequence). V lost 4 bases, J lost 8 bases, and 14 bases lay in between. The DNA of the CDR3 is TGTGCCAGCAGCCTTTTAGGGGAAGGGGAAAAACTGTTTTTT. Translating gives CASSLLGEGEKLFF.

This chain joins TRBV11-2 and TRBJ2-2, with D maybe TRBD2 (5 bases). V lost 5 bases, J lost 0 bases, and 10 bases lay in between. CDR1 SGHAT and CDR2 FQNNGV come from the germline V gene. The CDR3 is made up of 15 amino acids. CDR3 coding DNA: TGTGCCAGCAGCCCCCAGGAGGCGAACACCGGGGAGCTGTTTTTT. Protein: CASSPQEANTGELFF.

The V and J genes are TRBV5-5 and TRBJ1-2; D is undetermined. CDR3 length equals 13 residues. V was trimmed by 4 bases and J by 2 bases, leaving 9 bases between them. CDR1 is SGHKS and CDR2 is YYEKEE in the germline V gene (reference sequence). The CDR3: CASSGGWNYGYTF. The CDR3 region has the DNA TGTGCCAGCAGCGGAGGCTGGAACTATGGCTACACCTTC.

This clone was counted between two and nine times. The V and J genes are TRBV19 and TRBJ1-1; D remains ambiguous. The CDR3 is 14 amino acids. Trimming stripped 5 bases from V and 1 base from J, with 11 bases between. Per germline, CDR1 LNHDA and CDR2 SQIVND (reference sequence). As DNA, the CDR3 is TGTGCCAGTAGTGTAGGGCAAAAGAACACTGAAGCTTTCTTT. Protein sequence: CASSVGQKNTEAFF.

Of note for this clone: This sample also contains other DNA sequences that code for the same CDR3. The chain recombines TRBV7-3 with TRBJ2-2; 9 bases match TRBD1. V lost 4 bases, J lost 2 bases, and 2 bases stayed unmatched. The germline V gene has CDR1 SGHTA and CDR2 FQGTGA. CDR3 length: 15 residues. CDR3 sequence: CASSSGQGNTGELFF. The DNA of the CDR3 is TGTGCCAGCAGCTCGGGACAGGGAAACACCGGGGAGCTGTTTTTT.

CDR3 sequence: CASSYAGTRQGYYGYTF. CDR3 in DNA: TGTGCCAGCAGTTACGCGGGGACACGACAGGGCTACTATGGCTACACCTTC. This sequence joins TRBV6-2 or TRBV6-3 and TRBJ1-2; 7 nucleotides match TRBD1. The CDR3 length is 17 residues. With V trimmed by 2 bases and J by 3 bases, 12 bases remained unmatched. Germline CDR1 reads MNHEY; CDR2 reads SVGEGT.

In its sample, this clone was seen a few times. V is TRBV19 and J is TRBJ1-3, with D possibly being TRBD1 (5 bases). The CDR3 has 15 amino acids. Trimming took off 6 bases at V and 4 bases at J, with 16 bases between the two ends. The germline CDR1 and CDR2 sequences are LNHDA and SQIVND (reference sequence). DNA for the CDR3: TGTGCCAGTAGCCGCGACGGGGGTTACGGAAACACCATATATTTT. Translated, it gives CASSRDGGYGNTIYF.

The sample holds one count of this clone. The CDR3 reads CSASGTSQETQYF. The CDR3 DNA reads TGCAGTGCTAGTGGGACTAGCCAAGAGACCCAGTACTTC. The chain joins TRBV20-1 to TRBJ2-5; 8 nucleotides match TRBD2. After removal of 3 bases from V and 1 base from J, the junction contained 1 base not matched to a gene. In germline, CDR1 is DFQATT, CDR2 SNEGSKA (reference sequence). This CDR3 has 13 amino acids.

The chain is built from TRBV5-4 and TRBJ2-5; the match to TRBD2 covers 7 bases. Per the germline V gene, CDR1 is SGHNT and CDR2 is YYREEE (reference sequence). J lost 2 bases, V lost 1 base, and 8 bases had no gene match. The CDR3 runs 16 residues. CDR3 in DNA: TGTGCCAGCAGCTTGTCTCTGGGGGGGACTCAAGAGACCCAGTACTTC. This codes for CASSLSLGGTQETQYF.